One sample yielded the 20 T cell receptor beta chains listed below, sequenced in a study of T cell responses to AZD1222 COVID-19 vaccine. Sequencing was performed with immunoSEQ multiplex PCR; in TCRdb, only in-frame clones are kept and a portion is missing. The data contain 100,000 to 150,000 clones, roughly 88% of them singletons. Specimen: peripheral blood, collected on day 0 of AZD1222 vaccination. These TCRs come from an adult in good health.

The chain carries TRBV4-3 and TRBJ2-7; D tentatively reads TRBD1 or TRBD2 (6 bases each). Germline V gives CDR1 LGHNA, CDR2 YSLEER. The V end was cut by 8 bases, the J end by 4 bases, with 21 bases between. This CDR3 is 15 amino acids long. The CDR3, as DNA: TGCGCCAGCTCAATAAGGGGGGACATGGGATACGAGCAGTACTTC. Its protein is CASSIRGDMGYEQYF.

The chain has TRBV27 and TRBJ1-2; 8 positions agree with TRBD1. The junction had 5 bases not matched to a gene; V was cut back by 6 bases and J by 2 bases. Per the germline V gene, CDR1 is MNHEY and CDR2 is SMNVEV (reference sequence). The CDR3 is 14 amino acids. DNA of the CDR3: TGTGCCAGCAGCCTCCAGGGGGCAAACTATGGCTACACCTTC. Translation: CASSLQGANYGYTF.

The V gene is TRBV6-5, the J gene TRBJ1-2; TRBD1 matches at 10 bases. The germline gives CDR1 MNHEY, CDR2 SVGAGI. V lost 6 bases to trimming and J lost 4 bases; unmatched junction nucleotides: 5. The length of the CDR3 is 14 residues. CDR3: CASRKGQGTYGYTF. In nucleotides, the CDR3 is TGTGCCAGCAGAAAGGGACAGGGGACCTATGGCTACACCTTC.

V gene TRBV5-1 combines with J gene TRBJ1-2; the D gene is possibly TRBD1 (6 bases). This CDR3 is built from 12 residues. V dropped 4 bases and J dropped 9 bases, with 13 bases sitting between them. The germline V gene encodes CDR1 SGHRS and CDR2 YFSETQ. The CDR3 DNA follows: TGCGCCAGCAGCGCCGGACAGCTTAGCTACACCTTC. Its translation: CASSAGQLSYTF.

V usage is TRBV19 and J usage is TRBJ1-2; possibly TRBD1 for D (6 bases). CDR3 size: 15 residues. Germline loops: CDR1 LNHDA, CDR2 SQIVND (reference sequence). The V and J ends lost 3 bases and 4 bases respectively, with 15 bases between them. DNA of the CDR3: TGTGCCAGTAGTATCGGGGACATCTTGCCCTATGGCTACACCTTC. Amino acids: CASSIGDILPYGYTF.

This chain joins TRBV5-1 and TRBJ1-1, with D perhaps matching TRBD1 (5 bases). V lost 1 base, J lost 6 bases, and 13 bases lay in between. From germline, CDR1 is SGHRS and CDR2 YFSETQ. The CDR3 is 14 residues long. In DNA, the CDR3 is TGCGCCAGCAGCTTGTTAGGGGAGCCAGCTGAAGCTTTCTTT. Translated, it gives CASSLLGEPAEAFF.

The chain combines TRBV7-9 with TRBJ2-1; 12 bases agree with TRBD2. The CDR3 sequence is 15 residues long. V lost 7 bases to trimming and J lost 10 bases; unmatched junction nucleotides: 11. Germline V gene lookup returns CDR1 SEHNR and CDR2 FQNEAQ (reference sequence). This chain's CDR3 is CASTPRLAGVGEQFF. CDR3 sequence (DNA): TGTGCCAGCACCCCACGACTAGCGGGAGTAGGGGAGCAGTTCTTC.

In this sample, this clone turned up a few times. This chain joins TRBV9 and TRBJ2-3; D not certain. V was pared by 4 bases and J by 6 bases, with 9 bases between. Germline V CDR1 and CDR2: SGDLS, YYNGEE. This CDR3 is 12 amino acids long. The CDR3 nucleotides are TGTGCCAGCAGCCCAAGCTTCGATACGCAGTATTTT. Translated, it gives CASSPSFDTQYF.

The J gene is TRBJ1-5, the V gene TRBV3-1 (or the pseudogene TRBV3-2); D unresolved. CDR3 length equals 13 residues. Germline V gene data show CDR1 as LGHDT and CDR2 as YNNKEL (reference sequence). V lost 0 bases and J 4 bases, leaving 4 bases between the germline ends. The CDR3 loop reads CASSQDRNQPQHF. CDR3 coding DNA: TGTGCCAGCAGCCAAGATAGGAATCAGCCCCAGCATTTT.

About this clone itself: At one end the junction does not follow the germline gene, possibly because of a read error. The gene calls are TRBV2 and TRBJ1-1, with D unresolved. This CDR3 is built from 10 residues. CDR1 SNHLY and CDR2 FYNNEI come from the germline V gene. CDR3 loop: CASSEHQHLF. The CDR3, as DNA: TGTGCCAGCAGTGAACATCAGCATCTGTTT.

The chain joins TRBV4-1 to TRBJ2-7; D is unclear. V dropped 1 base and J dropped 4 bases, with 5 bases sitting between them. The germline gives CDR1 MGHRA, CDR2 YSYEKL. This CDR3 contains 12 residues. The CDR3 sequence is CASSQGVYEQYF. CDR3 coding DNA: TGCGCCAGCAGCCAAGGAGTTTACGAGCAGTACTTC.

The V gene is TRBV19, the J gene TRBJ1-5; 9 nucleotides agree with TRBD1. Trimming took 7 bases from V and 3 from J; bases not matched to a gene: 10. This CDR3 has 16 amino acids. Germline CDR1 LNHDA, CDR2 SQIVND (reference sequence). The CDR3 protein is CASKPIQGADNQPQHF. The CDR3 nucleotides read TGTGCCAGTAAACCCATACAGGGGGCAGACAATCAGCCCCAGCATTTT.

The gene calls are TRBV24-1 and TRBJ1-2; 8 bases agree with TRBD1. CDR1 is KGHDR and CDR2 is SFDVKD in the germline V gene. Losses at the gene ends were 4 bases for V and 8 bases for J; bases not matched to a gene: 8. The CDR3 loop spans 14 amino acids. The CDR3: CATSEGGQARGYTF. The CDR3 DNA is TGTGCCACCAGTGAGGGGGGACAGGCCCGGGGCTACACCTTC.

The chain joins TRBV9 to TRBJ1-5; no firm D call. CDR1 SGDLS and CDR2 YYNGEE come from the germline V gene. Trimming took 6 bases from V and 0 from J, leaving 16 bases between them. This CDR3 has 16 residues. The CDR3 DNA reads TGTGCCAGCACCACTAGGCGCGTTGATAGCAATCAGCCCCAGCATTTT. Translation gives CASTTRRVDSNQPQHF.

The V call is TRBV11-2, the J call TRBJ2-6; 7 nucleotides match TRBD1. The CDR3 length is 16 residues. V lost 2 bases to trimming and J lost 2 bases; unmatched junction nucleotides: 3. CDR1 and CDR2 (germline): SGHAT, FQNNGV. The CDR3 nucleotides are TGTGCCAGCAGCTTACTTACAGGGGCTGGGGCCAACGTCCTGACTTTC. It yields the protein CASSLLTGAGANVLTF.

The chain recombines TRBV6-4 with TRBJ1-6; 10 bases agree with TRBD1. This CDR3 region has 16 residues. Trimming removed 0 bases from V and 7 bases from J; junction bases left unmatched: 3. Germline CDR1 and CDR2: MRHNA and SNTAGT. The CDR3 sequence is CASSDSGTGENSPLHF. The DNA for the CDR3 is TGTGCCAGCAGTGACTCCGGGACAGGGGAGAATTCACCCCTCCACTTT.

As DNA, the CDR3 is TGTGCCAGCAGGACAGCAATGAACACTGAAGCTTTCTTT. This encodes CASRTAMNTEAFF. J is TRBJ1-1 and V is TRBV7-2, with a possible D match to TRBD1 (5 bases). Trimming pared 6 bases from V and 0 bases from J, leaving 8 bases between. The germline gives CDR1 SGHTA, CDR2 FQGNSA. The CDR3 is 13 residues long.

The chain recombines TRBV30 with TRBJ1-5; TRBD1 matches 7 bases. J was trimmed by 6 bases and V by 2 bases; bases with no gene match: 4. The germline CDR1 and CDR2 sequences are GTSNPN and SVGIG (reference sequence). This CDR3 is 13 amino acids long. The CDR3 reads CAWSTGVPQPQHF. The CDR3 DNA sequence: TGTGCCTGGAGTACAGGGGTGCCTCAGCCCCAGCATTTT.

This sequence joins TRBV6-5 and TRBJ1-1; D ambiguous. Germline loops: CDR1 MNHEY, CDR2 SVGAGI. The CDR3 extends over 12 amino acids. The germline V and J ends were trimmed by 11 bases and 1 base, with 11 bases remaining between them. The CDR3 region is CAAQRENTEAFF. The CDR3 nucleotides read TGTGCCGCACAACGAGAGAACACTGAAGCTTTCTTT.

The chain recombines TRBV10-3 with TRBJ2-1; 7 bases map to TRBD2. The CDR3 contains 16 residues. V lost 6 bases and J lost 4; bases outside the gene matches: 12. Germline V CDR1 and CDR2: ENHRY, SYGVKD. For the CDR3, the DNA is TGTGCCATCAGCCCCGGGAGGTCACGATTATACAATGAGCAGTTCTTC. Translating gives CAISPGRSRLYNEQFF.